A selection of T cell receptor beta chains follows, all from one sample in a study of cytomegalovirus exposure and HLA in healthy donors. Assay: immunoSEQ multiplex PCR; the TCRdb copy retains only in-frame clones and omits some. There are 160,000 or so clones in the sample; almost 85% occur only once, and 0.95% to 1.3% lies in the top ten. Sequencing was performed on PBMCs. The receptors originated from a man between 25 and 39 years old in good health and CMV-seronegative. Each CDR3 is given with its conserved first and last residue. D genes are given only for firm matches. Rows may omit the clone size; those that give it use once, few, many or a size class.

clone size,J gene,D gene,V gene,CDR3 protein,CDR3 DNA
NA,TRBJ2-7,TRBD2,TRBV4-2,CASSQGSGTPSYEQYF,TGTGCCAGCAGCCAAGGTAGCGGGACGCCCTCCTACGAGCAGTACTTC
NA,TRBJ2-1,TRBD2,TRBV19,CASSIGTTIYNEQFF,TGTGCCAGTAGTATTGGGACTACCATATACAATGAGCAGTTCTTC
NA,TRBJ1-1,NA,TRBV30,CARIQGVPHTEAFF,TGTGCCAGAATCCAGGGCGTACCTCACACTGAAGCTTTCTTT
NA,TRBJ1-6,NA,TRBV7-6,CASSPRRAYNSPLHF,TGTGCCAGCAGCCCCCGCCGGGCCTATAATTCACCCCTCCACTTT
NA,TRBJ2-2,TRBD1,TRBV7-2,CASSTVTGGNGELFF,TGTGCCAGCAGTACAGTGACAGGGGGTAACGGGGAGCTGTTTTTT
NA,TRBJ2-7,TRBD2,TRBV14,CASSRERGAYYEQYF,TGTGCCAGCAGCCGAGAGCGGGGGGCTTACTACGAGCAGTACTTC
NA,TRBJ1-4,TRBD1,TRBV5-1,CASSAGSTGSEKLFF,TGCGCCAGCAGCGCTGGTTCGACAGGGAGTGAAAAACTGTTTTTT
NA,TRBJ2-4,TRBD1,TRBV5-1,CASSLGPGTGGDIQYF,TGCGCCAGCAGCTTGGGCCCCGGGACAGGGGGGGACATTCAGTACTTC
NA,TRBJ2-2,NA,TRBV5-1,CASSMKAGVTGELFF,TGCGCCAGCAGCATGAAGGCAGGGGTGACCGGGGAGCTGTTTTTT
NA,TRBJ1-5,TRBD1,TRBV4-1,CASSQDLTGDSNQPQHF,TGCGCCAGCAGCCAAGATCTTACAGGGGACAGCAATCAGCCCCAGCATTTT
NA,TRBJ2-5,TRBD1,TRBV5-4,CASTFTTGQIQETQYF,TGTGCCAGCACCTTTACTACGGGACAGATCCAAGAGACCCAGTACTTC
NA,TRBJ1-5,NA,TRBV27,CASKEGSYSNQPQHF,TGTGCCAGCAAGGAGGGGTCGTATAGCAATCAGCCCCAGCATTTT
once,TRBJ1-2,NA,TRBV6-1,CASSEVGRGNYGYTF,TGTGCCAGCAGTGAAGTGGGGAGGGGGAACTATGGCTACACCTTC
NA,TRBJ1-2,TRBD1,TRBV30,CAWSPGGNYGYTF,TGTGCCTGGAGTCCAGGGGGTAACTATGGCTACACCTTC
NA,TRBJ2-2,TRBD2,TRBV12-5,CASGHRGLAGVHGELFF,TGTGCTAGTGGTCATCGCGGACTAGCGGGAGTGCACGGGGAGCTGTTTTTT
NA,TRBJ2-5,TRBD2,TRBV6-5,CASSVAGREETQYF,TGTGCCTCCAGCGTGGCAGGGAGGGAAGAGACCCAGTACTTC
few,TRBJ2-5,NA,TRBV2,CASKRGAGETQYF,TGTGCCAGCAAACGGGGGGCCGGAGAGACCCAGTACTTC